This T cell receptor (beta chain) was sequenced for a study of blood T cell repertoires in COVID-19. Across the whole study: Donors in the United States, Italy and Spain gave samples during acute or convalescent COVID-19. The cDNA or gDNA used as material had been derived from T cells, B-cell-depleted T cells, or PBMCs.

Per the original methods: Reference gene primer amplification gave nucleated cell count estimates. Sequenced by immunoSEQ multiplex PCR; TCRdb stores in-frame clones only, minus some. V, J and clone size derive from that table, while D and trimming were established from the DNA sequence. The profile shows about 55,000 clones, approximately 92% of them singletons. Material: peripheral blood. This receptor was taken from a human donor with active COVID-19. The donor label of this sample is uncertain.

The CDR3 spells CASSEGFSTEAFF. Written as DNA, the CDR3 is TGCGCCAGCAGCGAGGGATTCAGCACTGAAGCTTTCTTT. The chain joins TRBV5-1 to TRBJ1-1; unclear D gene. Per the germline V gene, CDR1 is SGHRS and CDR2 is YFSETQ. This CDR3 is 13 amino acids long. Trimming stripped 4 bases from V and 4 bases from J, with 11 bases between.